The 17 T cell receptor beta chains presented below share a single source sample, sequenced in a study of CD8+CD57+ T cells in acquired aplastic anemia. The use of genomic DNA as template underpinned the TCR beta VDJ and CDR3 profiling. TCRdb analysed the reads with MiXCR anew, one entry per CDR3 protein. This sample has about 160,000 distinct CDR3 sequences, with around 52% found just once. Flow cytometry had shown expanded CD8+CD57+ cells in the patients chosen for sequencing. Sequencing was carried out using sorted CD4+, CD8+, or CD8+CD57+ T cells (not recorded which) from PBMCs. These receptors were obtained from a human donor with aplastic anemia.

The V and J genes are TRBV4-1 and TRBJ2-1, with 7 bases matching TRBD2. The CDR3 runs 17 residues. The ends lost 2 bases at V and 7 bases at J; junction bases unmatched: 14. CDR1 and CDR2 (germline): MGHRA, YSYEKL. CDR3: CASSQIGLAELGNEQFF. The CDR3 bases are TGCGCCAGCAGCCAAATAGGGCTAGCGGAGCTGGGGAATGAGCAGTTCTTC.

Only a few counts were recorded for this clonotype. The V and J genes are TRBV20-1 and TRBJ2-2, with D unclear. Germline-derived CDR1 and CDR2 are DFQATT and SNEGSKA (reference sequence). V lost 6 bases and J 2 bases, leaving 10 bases between the germline ends. The CDR3 extends over 13 amino acids. In DNA form, the CDR3 reads TGCAGTGCCGATACTGCCAACACCGGGGAGCTGTTTTTT. Encoded protein: CSADTANTGELFF.

This clonotype was counted many times. This sequence joins TRBV9 and TRBJ2-7, with unresolved D. V dropped 0 bases and J dropped 1 base, with 8 bases sitting between them. The germline gives CDR1 SGDLS, CDR2 YYNGEE. CDR3 length: 14 amino acids. CDR3 sequence (DNA): TGTGCCAGCAGCGTAGGAAGTGTTTCCTACGAGCAGTACTTC. Protein sequence: CASSVGSVSYEQYF.

This clonotype is medium-sized within its sample. The chain recombines TRBV7-3 with TRBJ2-7, with D unresolved. V gave up 3 bases and J gave up 2 bases, with 8 bases separating them. The CDR3 is 13 amino acids. Per the germline V gene, CDR1 is SGHTA and CDR2 is FQGTGA. The CDR3 DNA reads as TGTGCCAGCAGCTTTGGCGGTACCTACGAGCAGTACTTC. As protein: CASSFGGTYEQYF.

This clonotype was counted many times. Here the CDR3 reads CASSLGVGSYEQYF. CDR3 nucleotides: TGCGCCAGCAGCTTAGGCGTAGGGTCCTACGAGCAGTACTTC. The chain combines TRBV5-1 with TRBJ2-7; D remains ambiguous. Germline-derived CDR1 and CDR2 are SGHRS and YFSETQ. CDR3 length: 14 amino acids. Trimming cost V 2 bases and J 1 base, with 10 bases left between them.

This sequence joins TRBV11-1 and TRBJ2-7; D may be TRBD1 (6 bases). Between the trimmed V and J ends, which lost 4 bases and 2 bases, there was a span of 9 bases. Germline CDR1 is SGHAT and CDR2 is FQDESV (reference sequence). This CDR3 is 13 amino acids long. CDR3 protein: CASSWDKTYEQYF. In DNA form, the CDR3 reads TGTGCCAGCAGCTGGGACAAGACCTACGAGCAGTACTTC.

The sample holds a few counts of this clonotype. The chain employs TRBV15 and TRBJ1-2; 7 bases map to TRBD1. The V and J ends lost 7 bases and 4 bases, in that order; junction bases with no gene match: 9. This CDR3 is built from 14 residues. The germline CDR1 and CDR2 sequences are LNHNV and YYDKDF (reference sequence). Here the CDR3 DNA reads TGTGCCACCACCCCCAACCGGGACAGCTATGGCTACACCTTC. Its translation: CATTPNRDSYGYTF.

This clonotype showed up just a few times. The chain combines TRBV6-2 or TRBV6-3 with TRBJ2-3; perhaps TRBD2 as D (6 bases). The germline V and J ends were trimmed by 0 bases and 3 bases, with 13 bases remaining between them. Germline V gene sequence: CDR1 MNHEY, CDR2 SVGEGT. The CDR3 covers 16 residues. The CDR3 DNA sequence: TGTGCCAGCAGTTACTCCCTATGGGGGGTTACAGATACGCAGTATTTT. As protein: CASSYSLWGVTDTQYF.

This rearrangement joins TRBV9 to TRBJ1-2; D is perhaps TRBD1 (6 bases). The CDR3 runs 15 residues. The V gene's germline CDR1 is SGDLS and CDR2 YYNGEE. The V and J ends lost 4 bases and 1 base respectively, with 14 bases between them. The CDR3, as DNA: TGTGCCAGCAGCCTCCGGGACACCCTTAACTATGGCTACACCTTC. Amino acid sequence: CASSLRDTLNYGYTF.

This clonotype has a count of ten or more. The chain joins TRBV5-6 to TRBJ1-2; 10 bases map to TRBD1. Per germline, CDR1 SGHDT and CDR2 YYEEEE. The CDR3 has 16 amino acids. The V segment lost 4 bases and the J segment 8 bases; nucleotides outside the gene matches: 14. CDR3: CASSPKEDRGLEGYTF. The CDR3 DNA reads as TGTGCCAGCAGCCCTAAGGAAGACAGGGGGCTAGAGGGCTACACCTTC.

The rearrangement uses TRBV7-8 and TRBJ2-1; maybe TRBD1 (5 bases). V lost 1 base, J lost 6 bases, and 13 bases lay in between. Germline CDR1 is SGHVS and CDR2 is FQNEAQ. This CDR3 region has 15 residues. The CDR3 DNA is TGTGCCAGCAGCTTAGGATCAGGGATTGGCAATGAGCAGTTCTTC. This gives the protein CASSLGSGIGNEQFF.

This chain uses TRBV19 with TRBJ2-1, with 10 bases fitting TRBD2. Germline assignment: CDR1 LNHDA and CDR2 SQIVND (reference sequence). CDR3 size: 16 residues. The V segment lost 3 bases and the J segment 2 bases; nucleotides outside the gene matches: 4. The CDR3 DNA follows: TGTGCCAGTAGTATCGGACTAGCGGTGCCCTACAATGAGCAGTTCTTC. As protein: CASSIGLAVPYNEQFF.

This clonotype was seen more than once but under ten times. The chain employs TRBV11-3 and TRBJ2-3; no clear D. This CDR3 has 17 residues. Germline V lookup: CDR1 SGHNT, CDR2 YENEEA. Trimming removed 5 bases from V and 0 bases from J, with 18 bases in between. CDR3 DNA sequence: TGTGCCAGCAGCACCCCTGGAAGGTATTCTAGCACAGATACGCAGTATTTT. This encodes CASSTPGRYSSTDTQYF.

The chain employs TRBV20-1 and TRBJ2-1; D not certain. The CDR3 has 14 residues. The V and J ends lost 5 bases and 0 bases respectively, with 11 bases between them. From germline, CDR1 is DFQATT and CDR2 SNEGSKA (reference sequence). In DNA, the CDR3 is TGCAGTGCTCACTGGCACTCCTCCTACAATGAGCAGTTCTTC. It encodes CSAHWHSSYNEQFF.

V and J are TRBV20-1 and TRBJ1-1; 8 bases fit TRBD1. The V gene end was trimmed by 6 bases and the J gene end by 3 bases; junction bases not matched to a gene: 6. This CDR3 is 13 amino acids long. CDR1 is DFQATT, CDR2 SNEGSKA, per germline (reference sequence). In DNA, the CDR3 is TGCAGTGCAGGCGGACAGGGCTACACTGAAGCTTTCTTT. This translates into CSAGGQGYTEAFF.

The sample holds many counts of this clonotype. In DNA, the CDR3 is TGTGCCAGCAGTGATATAGGGCCTCTGTATGGCTACACCTTC. Translation: CASSDIGPLYGYTF. The chain is built from TRBV12-3 or TRBV12-4 and TRBJ1-2; D remains ambiguous. Trimming took off 5 bases at V and 5 bases at J, with 15 bases between the two ends. CDR3 length: 14 residues.

This clonotype was detected a few times. This rearrangement joins TRBV20-1 to TRBJ2-1; the D call may be TRBD1 or TRBD2 (5 bases each). Germline lookup yields CDR1 DFQATT and CDR2 SNEGSKA (reference sequence). This CDR3 has 13 amino acids. V lost 3 bases and J 3 bases, leaving 9 bases between the germline ends. The CDR3, as DNA: TGCAGTGCTAGGTGGGGGATCTACAATGAGCAGTTCTTC. Protein product: CSARWGIYNEQFF.